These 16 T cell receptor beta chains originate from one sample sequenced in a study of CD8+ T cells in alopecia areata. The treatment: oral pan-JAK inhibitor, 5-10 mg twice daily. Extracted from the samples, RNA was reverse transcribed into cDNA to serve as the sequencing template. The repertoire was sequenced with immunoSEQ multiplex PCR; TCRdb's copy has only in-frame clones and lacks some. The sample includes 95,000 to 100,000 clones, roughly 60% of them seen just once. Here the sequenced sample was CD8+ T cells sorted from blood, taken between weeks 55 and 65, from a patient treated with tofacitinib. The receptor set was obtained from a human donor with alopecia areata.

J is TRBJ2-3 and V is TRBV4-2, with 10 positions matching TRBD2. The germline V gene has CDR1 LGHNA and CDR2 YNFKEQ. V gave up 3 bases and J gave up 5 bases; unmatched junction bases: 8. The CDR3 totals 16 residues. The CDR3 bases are TGTGCCAGCAGCCACCTAGCGGGGGACCGAGGAGATACGCAGTATTTT. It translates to CASSHLAGDRGDTQYF.

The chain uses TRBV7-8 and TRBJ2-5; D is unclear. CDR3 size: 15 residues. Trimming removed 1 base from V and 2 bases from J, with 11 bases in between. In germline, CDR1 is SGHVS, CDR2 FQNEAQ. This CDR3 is CASSLVSESQETQYF. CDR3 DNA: TGTGCCAGCAGCTTAGTTTCCGAAAGTCAAGAGACCCAGTACTTC.

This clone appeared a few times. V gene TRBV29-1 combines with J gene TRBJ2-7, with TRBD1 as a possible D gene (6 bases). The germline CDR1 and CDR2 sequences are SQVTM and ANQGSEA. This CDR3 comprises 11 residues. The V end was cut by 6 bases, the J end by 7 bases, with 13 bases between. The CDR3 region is CSVNREKEQYF. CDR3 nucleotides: TGCAGCGTAAACAGGGAGAAAGAGCAGTACTTC.

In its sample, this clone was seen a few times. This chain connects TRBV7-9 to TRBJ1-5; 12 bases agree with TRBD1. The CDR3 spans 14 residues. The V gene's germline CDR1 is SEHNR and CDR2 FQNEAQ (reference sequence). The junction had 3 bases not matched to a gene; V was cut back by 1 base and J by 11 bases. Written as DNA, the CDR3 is TGTGCCAGCAGCTTAGGGGGACAGGGGGCTGCCCAGCATTTT. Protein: CASSLGGQGAAQHF.

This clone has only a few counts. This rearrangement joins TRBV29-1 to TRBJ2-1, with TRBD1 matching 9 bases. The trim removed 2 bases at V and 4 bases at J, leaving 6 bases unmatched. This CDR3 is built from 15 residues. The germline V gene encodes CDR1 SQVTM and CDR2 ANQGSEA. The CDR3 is CSVEPGQGPYNEQFF. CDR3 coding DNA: TGCAGCGTTGAACCGGGACAGGGTCCTTACAATGAGCAGTTCTTC.

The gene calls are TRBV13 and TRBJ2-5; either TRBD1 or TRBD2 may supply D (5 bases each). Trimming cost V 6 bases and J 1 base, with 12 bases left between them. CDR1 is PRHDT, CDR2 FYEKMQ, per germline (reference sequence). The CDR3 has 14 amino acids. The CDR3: CASSHGDGQETQYF. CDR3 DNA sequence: TGTGCCAGCAGTCACGGGGACGGCCAAGAGACCCAGTACTTC. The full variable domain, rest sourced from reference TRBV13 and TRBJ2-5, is AAGVIQSPRHLIKEKRETATLKCYPIPRHDTVYWYQQGPGQDPQFLISFYEKMQSDKGSIPDRFSAQQFSDYHSELNMSSLELGDSALYFCASSHGDGQETQYFGPGTRLLVL.

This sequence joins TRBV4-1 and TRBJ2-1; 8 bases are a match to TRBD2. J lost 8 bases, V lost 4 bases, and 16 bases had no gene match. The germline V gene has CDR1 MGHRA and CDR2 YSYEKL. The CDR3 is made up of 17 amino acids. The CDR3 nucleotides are TGCGCCAGCAGCCGATCACTCGGGGGGGGGACCCGAGATGAGCAGTTCTTC. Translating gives CASSRSLGGGTRDEQFF.

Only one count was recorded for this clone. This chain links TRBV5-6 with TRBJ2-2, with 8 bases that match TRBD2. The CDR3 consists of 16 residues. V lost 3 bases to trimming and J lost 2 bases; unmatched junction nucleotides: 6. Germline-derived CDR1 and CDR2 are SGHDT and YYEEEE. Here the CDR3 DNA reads TGTGCCAGCAGCTCCATGGGACTAGGAAACACCGGGGAGCTGTTTTTT. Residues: CASSSMGLGNTGELFF.

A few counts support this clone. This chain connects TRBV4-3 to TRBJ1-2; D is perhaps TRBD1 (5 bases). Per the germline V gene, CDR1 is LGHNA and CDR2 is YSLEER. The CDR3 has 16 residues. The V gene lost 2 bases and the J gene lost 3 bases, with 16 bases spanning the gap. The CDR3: CASSQPKGPRDYGYTF. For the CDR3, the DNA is TGCGCCAGCAGCCAACCCAAGGGACCGCGGGACTATGGCTACACCTTC.

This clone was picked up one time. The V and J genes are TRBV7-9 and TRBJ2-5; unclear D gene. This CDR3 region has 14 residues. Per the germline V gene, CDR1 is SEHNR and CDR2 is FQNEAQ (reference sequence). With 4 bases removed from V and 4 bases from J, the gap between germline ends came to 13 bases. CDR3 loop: CASSSERWGETQYF. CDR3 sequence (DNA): TGTGCCAGCAGCTCCGAGCGTTGGGGAGAGACCCAGTACTTC.

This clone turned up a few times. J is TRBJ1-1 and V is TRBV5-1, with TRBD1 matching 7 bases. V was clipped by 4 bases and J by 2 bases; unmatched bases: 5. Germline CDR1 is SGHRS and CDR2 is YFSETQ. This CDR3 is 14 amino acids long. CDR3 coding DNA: TGCGCCAGCAGCGACCGGACAGGAAACACTGAAGCTTTCTTT. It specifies CASSDRTGNTEAFF.

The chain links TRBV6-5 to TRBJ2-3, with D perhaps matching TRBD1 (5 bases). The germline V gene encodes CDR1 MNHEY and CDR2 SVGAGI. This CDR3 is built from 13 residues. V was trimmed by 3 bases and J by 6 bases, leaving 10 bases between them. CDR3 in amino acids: CASSYLGLDTQYF. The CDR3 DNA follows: TGTGCCAGCAGTTATTTGGGGCTTGATACGCAGTATTTT.

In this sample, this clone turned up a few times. The CDR3 bases are TGTGCCAGCAGCGTAGGGTTAGCCAAAAACATTCAGTACTTC. Its translation: CASSVGLAKNIQYF. The V gene is TRBV9, the J gene TRBJ2-4; D unresolved. The CDR3 consists of 14 residues. V lost 0 bases, J lost 0 bases, and 4 bases lay in between. In germline, CDR1 is SGDLS, CDR2 YYNGEE. Full variable domain (rest looked up from reference TRBV9 and TRBJ2-4): DSGVTQTPKHLITATGQRVTLRCSPRSGDLSVYWYQQSLDQGLQFLIQYYNGEERAKGNILERFSAQQFPDLHSELNLSSLELGDSALYFCASSVGLAKNIQYFGAGTRLSVL.

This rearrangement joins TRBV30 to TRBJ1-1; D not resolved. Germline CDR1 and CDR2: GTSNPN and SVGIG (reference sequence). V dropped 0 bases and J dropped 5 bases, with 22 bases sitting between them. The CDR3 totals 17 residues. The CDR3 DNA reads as TGTGCCTGGAGTGTAAACCCTACAGTTATCGCAGAGACTGAAGCTTTCTTT. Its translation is CAWSVNPTVIAETEAFF.

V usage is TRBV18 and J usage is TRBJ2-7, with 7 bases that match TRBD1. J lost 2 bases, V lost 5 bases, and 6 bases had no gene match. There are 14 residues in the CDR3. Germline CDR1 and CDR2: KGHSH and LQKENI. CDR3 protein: CASSFGQAAYEQYF. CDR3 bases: TGTGCCAGCTCATTTGGACAGGCCGCCTACGAGCAGTACTTC.

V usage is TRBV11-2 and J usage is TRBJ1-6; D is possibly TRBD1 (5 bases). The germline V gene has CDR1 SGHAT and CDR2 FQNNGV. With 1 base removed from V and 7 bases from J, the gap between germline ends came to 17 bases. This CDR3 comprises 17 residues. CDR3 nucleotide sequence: TGTGCCAGCAGCTTAGTCCCAGGAGGGACCGTGAATTCACCCCTCCACTTT. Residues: CASSLVPGGTVNSPLHF.